The T cell receptor beta chain under discussion was sequenced for a study of cytomegalovirus exposure and HLA in healthy donors. About this clone: Its antigen is not known.

The CDR3 runs 15 residues. V shed 0 bases, J shed 1 base, and the junction held 2 bases outside the gene matches. CDR1 LNHNV and CDR2 YYDKDF come from the germline V gene (reference sequence). Regarding the study as a whole: Presence/absence analyses assumed roughly uniform sequencing depth across donors, which may not hold. Later work found most CMV-associated TCR beta chains apparently HLA-restricted. Analysis performed later showed TCR beta chains linked to HLA being more clonally expanded than equally common others.

This PCR relied on a set of 60 Vbeta primers and 13 Jbeta primers. Data came from immunoSEQ multiplex PCR; TCRdb stores just in-frame clones and leaves some out. The table lists over 100,000 clones, about two thirds of them singletons. Sequencing was carried out using PBMCs. This clonotype originated in a woman in her 70s in good health and CMV-seropositive. The V call is TRBV15, the J call TRBJ1-2; 7 nucleotides agree with TRBD1. CDR3 nucleotides: TGTGCCACCAGCAGAGAGAACAGGGGTAACTATGGCTACACCTTC. Translated, it gives CATSRENRGNYGYTF.